The 12 T cell receptor beta chains reported below all come from one sample, sequenced in a study of chemoradiotherapy in HPV16-positive cancers. TCRdb keeps only in-frame clones here, not all; method: immunoSEQ multiplex PCR. The table includes approximately 20,000 clones, about 87% detected once. Specimen: blood, collected from a patient who underwent chemoradiotherapy. The source of these receptors is a human donor with HPV-associated anogenital cancer.

The rearrangement links TRBV10-3 to TRBJ1-1; possible D gene TRBD1, 6 bases. The V gene's germline CDR1 is ENHRY and CDR2 SYGVKD. Trimming cost V 6 bases and J 0 bases, with 11 bases left between them. CDR3 length: 14 residues. The CDR3 reads CAIRLQGMNTEAFF. The DNA for the CDR3 is TGTGCCATCAGATTACAGGGTATGAACACTGAAGCTTTCTTT.

This clone was picked up a small number of times. CDR3 sequence: CASSVEAENTEAFF. Written as DNA, the CDR3 is TGTGCCAGCAGTGTGGAAGCAGAGAACACTGAAGCTTTCTTT. This rearrangement joins TRBV2 to TRBJ1-1; D gene uncertain. V was trimmed by 4 bases and J by 1 base, leaving 10 bases between them. Germline CDR1 SNHLY, CDR2 FYNNEI. The CDR3 is 14 residues long.

A single count supports this clone. This CDR3 is CASSGAGVTNTEAFF. DNA for the CDR3: TGTGCCAGCAGCGGGGCAGGGGTTACGAACACTGAAGCTTTCTTT. The chain couples TRBV9 to TRBJ1-1, with a weak D call TRBD1 (6 bases). Trimming shortened V by 3 bases and J by 1 base, and 13 bases separated the two germline ends. Germline V gives CDR1 SGDLS, CDR2 YYNGEE. The CDR3 is made up of 15 amino acids.

V gene TRBV7-2 combines with J gene TRBJ1-1; 9 nucleotides agree with TRBD1. Trimming took 4 bases from V and 5 from J; bases not matched to a gene: 5. This CDR3 has 14 amino acids. Germline V gene data show CDR1 as SGHTA and CDR2 as FQGNSA. DNA for the CDR3: TGTGCCAGCAGCTCACAGGGGGCGAGAACTGAAGCTTTCTTT. This sequence encodes CASSSQGARTEAFF.

The rearrangement joins TRBV2 to TRBJ2-3; tentatively, D is TRBD2 (7 bases). This CDR3 is built from 15 residues. CDR1 SNHLY and CDR2 FYNNEI come from the germline V gene. V was trimmed by 4 bases and J by 1 base, leaving 12 bases between them. The CDR3, as DNA: TGTGCCAGCAGTGGGGGAGGGGGAGGCACAGATACGCAGTATTTT. Translation gives CASSGGGGGTDTQYF.

V gene TRBV14 combines with J gene TRBJ2-4, with 8 bases identical to TRBD1. Germline V CDR1 and CDR2: SGHDN, FVKESK. The CDR3 consists of 14 residues. J was trimmed by 8 bases and V by 4 bases; bases with no gene match: 7. In nucleotides, the CDR3 is TGTGCCAGCAGCCTCCGGACAGGGATGGACATTCAGTACTTC. Translation: CASSLRTGMDIQYF. Based on the CDR3 plus reference TRBV14 and TRBJ2-4, the full variable domain is EAGVTQFPSHSVIEKGQTVTLRCDPISGHDNLYWYRRVMGKEIKFLLHFVKESKQDESGMPNNRFLAERTGGTYSTLKVQPAELEDSGVYFCASSLRTGMDIQYFGAGTRLSVL.

The rearrangement links TRBV7-9 to TRBJ2-1, with 10 nucleotides matching TRBD2. Germline assignment: CDR1 SEHNR and CDR2 FQNEAQ (reference sequence). The CDR3 contains 18 residues. V dropped 1 base and J dropped 4; count of bases not matched to a gene: 10. The CDR3 DNA reads as TGTGCCAGCAGCTTAGTCCCCCGGACTAGCGGCCCGTACAATGAGCAGTTCTTC. This encodes CASSLVPRTSGPYNEQFF.

The rearrangement links TRBV11-1 to TRBJ2-1, with TRBD2 matching over 10 bases. CDR1 is SGHAT and CDR2 is FQDESV in the germline V gene (reference sequence). The junction had 3 bases not matched to a gene; V was cut back by 2 bases and J by 5 bases. The CDR3 runs to 15 residues. CDR3 in amino acids: CASSLSSGGDNEQFF. Here the CDR3 DNA reads TGTGCCAGCAGCTTATCTAGCGGGGGCGACAATGAGCAGTTCTTC.

The chain couples TRBV6-1 to TRBJ2-7; 8 positions match TRBD1. This CDR3 has 14 residues. V was pared by 8 bases and J by 1 base, with 7 bases of the junction left unmatched. Germline V gene data show CDR1 as MNHNS and CDR2 as SASEGT. In DNA, the CDR3 is TGTGCCAGCGAGGACAGGGCTTTTTCCTACGAGCAGTACGTC. This codes for CASEDRAFSYEQYV.

The gene calls are TRBV7-9 and TRBJ1-3; D gene unclear. The CDR3 covers 15 residues. Trimming cost V 1 base and J 3 bases, with 10 bases left between them. Germline CDR1 reads SEHNR; CDR2 reads FQNEAQ (reference sequence). The CDR3 DNA reads TGTGCCAGCAGCTTAGAAGGGTTAGATGGAAACACCATATATTTT. It specifies CASSLEGLDGNTIYF. Together with reference TRBV7-9 and TRBJ1-3, the CDR3 gives the full variable domain: DTGVSQNPRHKITKRGQNVTFRCDPISEHNRLYWYRQTLGQGPEFLTYFQNEAQLEKSRLLSDRFSAERPKGSFSTLEIQRTEQGDSAMYLCASSLEGLDGNTIYFGEGSWLTVV.

The chain links TRBV19 to TRBJ1-1; no clear D gene. This CDR3 has 13 residues. Germline assignment: CDR1 LNHDA and CDR2 SQIVND (reference sequence). The V gene lost 3 bases and the J gene lost 5 bases, with 10 bases spanning the gap. CDR3 coding DNA: TGTGCCAGTAGTATTCTTTGGAATACTGAAGCTTTCTTT. Protein sequence: CASSILWNTEAFF.

The chain carries TRBV5-1 and TRBJ1-2; 12 bases fit TRBD1. J was trimmed by 5 bases and V by 6 bases; bases with no gene match: 5. The CDR3 contains 14 residues. Germline loops: CDR1 SGHRS, CDR2 YFSETQ. The CDR3: CASKGQGALYGYTF. CDR3 in DNA: TGCGCCAGCAAGGGACAGGGGGCGTTGTATGGCTACACCTTC.